These 9 T cell receptor beta chains were sequenced from one sample in a study of early T cells in non-severe SARS-CoV-2 infection. TCRdb ran MiXCR on the 5' RACE reads and lists one entry per CDR3 protein. The sample has 100,000 to 130,000 distinct CDR3 sequences; around 10% are singletons. Sequencing used whole blood. The receptors come from an adult who was a healthcare worker with PCR-confirmed SARS-CoV-2 infection or an uninfected control (not recorded which).

This clonotype was observed a handful of times. The V gene is TRBV6-5, the J gene TRBJ2-3, with D hard to call. CDR1 is MNHEY, CDR2 SVGAGI, per germline. Trimming shortened V by 0 bases and J by 4 bases, and 8 bases separated the two germline ends. The CDR3 totals 14 residues. This CDR3 is CASSYSKFPDTQYF. CDR3 in DNA: TGTGCCAGCAGTTACTCGAAGTTTCCAGATACGCAGTATTTT.

The chain carries TRBV3-1 and TRBJ2-5, with D hard to call. This CDR3 contains 13 residues. The germline CDR1 and CDR2 sequences are LGHDT and YNNKEL (reference sequence). V gave up 2 bases and J gave up 2 bases, with 6 bases separating them. The CDR3 reads CASSQLSQETQYF. DNA for the CDR3: TGTGCCAGCAGCCAACTCAGTCAAGAGACCCAGTACTTC.

This clonotype was counted between two and nine times. The rearrangement joins TRBV9 to TRBJ2-5; perhaps TRBD2 as D (6 bases). Trimming took 0 bases from V and 5 from J, leaving 14 bases between them. This CDR3 spans 15 amino acids. Germline V lookup: CDR1 SGDLS, CDR2 YYNGEE. Here the CDR3 reads CASSVGHGSSETQYF. For the CDR3, the DNA is TGTGCCAGCAGCGTAGGCCACGGGAGTTCGGAGACCCAGTACTTC.

The CDR3 reads CASRLAGGPLQETQYF. DNA of the CDR3: TGTGCCAGCAGATTGGCGGGAGGGCCGCTCCAAGAGACCCAGTACTTC. The rearrangement uses TRBV6-6 and TRBJ2-5; 9 bases are a match to TRBD2. The CDR3 covers 16 residues. V shed 6 bases and J 1 base; nucleotides not matched to a gene: 9. CDR1 and CDR2 (germline): MNHNY, SVGAGI (reference sequence).

This clonotype was observed at least ten times. The chain employs TRBV28 and TRBJ2-7, with 11 bases matching TRBD1. The CDR3 sequence is 15 residues long. The germline CDR1 and CDR2 sequences are MDHEN and SYDVKM. V was clipped by 7 bases and J by 2 bases; unmatched bases: 7. DNA for the CDR3: TGTGCCAGCACCCCCTGGGACAGGGGGGCCTACGAGCAGTACTTC. Translating gives CASTPWDRGAYEQYF.

This clonotype appeared a few times. The chain employs TRBV12-3 or TRBV12-4 and TRBJ2-3; D unresolved. This CDR3 comprises 14 residues. Deletions cut 7 bases from V and 4 bases from J, with 15 bases between. The CDR3 region is CASKRLRGADTQYF. CDR3 DNA: TGTGCCAGCAAACGACTGAGAGGAGCAGATACGCAGTATTTT.

The chain recombines TRBV6-2 or TRBV6-3 with TRBJ2-1, with D uncertain. The germline gives CDR1 MNHEY, CDR2 SVGEGT. Trimming removed 8 bases from V and 3 bases from J, with 11 bases in between. CDR3 length: 13 residues. CDR3 nucleotides: TGTGCCAGCTGTAACACTTACTACAATGAGCAGTTCTTC. This gives the protein CASCNTYYNEQFF.

This chain links TRBV25-1 with TRBJ2-5; perhaps TRBD2 as D (6 bases). The CDR3 length is 13 residues. V was pared by 6 bases and J by 2 bases, with 10 bases between. Germline V lookup: CDR1 MGHDK, CDR2 SYGVNS. The DNA for the CDR3 is TGTGCCAGCAGGCAGGAGGGGCAAGAGACCCAGTACTTC. As protein: CASRQEGQETQYF. The variable domain in full, with the rest retrieved from reference TRBV25-1 and TRBJ2-5, is EADIYQTPRYLVIGTGKKITLECSQTMGHDKMYWYQQDPGMELHLIHYSYGVNSTEKGDLSSESTVSRIRTEHFPLTLESARPSHTSQYLCASRQEGQETQYFGPGTRLLVL.

In its sample, this clonotype was seen many times. This rearrangement joins TRBV7-6 to TRBJ2-7, with no clear D. This CDR3 contains 12 residues. CDR1 is SGHVS and CDR2 is FNYEAQ in the germline V gene. The V and J ends lost 0 bases and 7 bases respectively, with 7 bases between them. CDR3 region: CASSLALGEQYF. The CDR3 region has the DNA TGTGCCAGCAGCTTAGCGCTGGGGGAGCAGTACTTC. Looking up the rest from reference TRBV7-6 and TRBJ2-7 gives the full variable domain: GAGVSQSPRYKVTKRGQDVALRCDPISGHVSLYWYRQALGQGPEFLTYFNYEAQQDKSGLPNDRFSAERPEGSISTLTIQRTEQRDSAMYRCASSLALGEQYFGPGTRLTVT.